This passage covers 2 T cell receptor beta chains from one sample sequenced in a study of shared clonotypes between healthy human individuals. Clones were sequenced by immunoSEQ multiplex PCR, and TCRdb holds only the in-frame ones, with some missing. The table has about 660,000 clones, about 74% seen once. Sequenced input: memory CD4+ T cells sorted from blood. Subset indicated: CD45RA-negative fraction. Receptor source: a woman aged 25-40 years in good health.

This clone turned up a few times. The genes are TRBV6-5 and TRBJ2-6; D gene unclear. The V gene's germline CDR1 is MNHEY and CDR2 SVGAGI. The CDR3 totals 15 residues. V lost 2 bases to trimming and J lost 0 bases, with 5 bases between them. Written as DNA, the CDR3 is TGTGCCAGCAGTTACGATCACTCTGGGGCCAACGTCCTGACTTTC. Translating gives CASSYDHSGANVLTF.

This clone was seen a handful of times. The chain employs TRBV18 and TRBJ1-4, with D perhaps TRBD1 (5 bases). The CDR3 runs to 14 residues. Trimming removed 3 bases from V and 10 bases from J, with 15 bases in between. Germline V gene data show CDR1 as KGHSH and CDR2 as LQKENI. The CDR3 is CASSPSGGEGKLFF. The CDR3 nucleotides read TGTGCCAGCTCACCCAGCGGAGGGGAGGGAAAACTGTTTTTT.